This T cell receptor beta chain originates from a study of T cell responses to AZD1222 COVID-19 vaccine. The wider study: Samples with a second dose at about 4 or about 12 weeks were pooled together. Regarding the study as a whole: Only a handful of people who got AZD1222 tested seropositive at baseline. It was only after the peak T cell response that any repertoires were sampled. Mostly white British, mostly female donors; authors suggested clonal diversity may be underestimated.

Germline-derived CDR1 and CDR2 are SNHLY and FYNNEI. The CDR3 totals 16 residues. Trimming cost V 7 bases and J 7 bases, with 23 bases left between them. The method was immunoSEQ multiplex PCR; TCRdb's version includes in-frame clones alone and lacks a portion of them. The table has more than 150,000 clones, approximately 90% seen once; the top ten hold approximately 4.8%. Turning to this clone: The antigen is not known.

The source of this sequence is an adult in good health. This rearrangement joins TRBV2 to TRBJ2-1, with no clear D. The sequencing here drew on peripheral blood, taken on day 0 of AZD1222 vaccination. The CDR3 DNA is TGTGCCAGCAAATATACCCCCCAGGCCCGAGTGAATGAGCAGTTCTTC. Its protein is CASKYTPQARVNEQFF.